What follows is one T cell receptor beta chain and its context. Only one count was recorded for this clone. Its antigen is unknown. No base qualities exist here, and no much larger clone lies one base off it. Other DNA sequences in this sample translate to the same CDR3. The entry originates in a study of T cell responses to AZD1222 COVID-19 vaccine listed by TCRdb under 2021. Describing the broader study: A total of under 250 trial participants underwent TCR sequencing, of whom about 200 had received two doses of AZD1222 and 26 had received two doses of the MenACWY control vaccine. Trial participants were enrolled by age into subgroups of 18-55, 56-69 and 70-plus years, and roughly 150, 30 and 60 TCR-sequenced participants, respectively, were included in these subgroups.

The CDR3 regions of human TCRbeta chains were analyzed by immunosequencing. In the paper's pipeline: Repertoire TCRs were checked for matches against a reference library of SARS-CoV-2-specific TCRs that had been generated using the MIRA antigen-specificity platform. Breadth was defined as the fraction of unique TCRs that were SARS-CoV-2-associated, and depth was defined as the fraction of total T cells that were SARS-CoV-2-associated. Using the MIRA data, each spike-specific TCR was assigned both to the spike region to which the TCR was reactive and to a CD4 or CD8 class. Log10-transformed breadth and depth values were compared by one-way ANOVA with Sidak's multiple comparisons tests. TCRdb re-hosts the immuneACCESS table, in-frame sequences only. Its copies lack some clones; in the studies checked, an unresolved V gene accounts for under half of them, and the cause for the rest is not known. That table is the source of V, J and clone size, and D and trimming were worked out from the DNA. The table for this sample lists approximately 200,000 clones; approximately 93% of them were counted only once. The top ten clones comprise less than 1.2% of the sample.

Per the publication, the time point label means: about 28 days (+/-7) after the second vaccine dose. AZD1222 recipients whose second dose came at about 4 weeks and those whose second dose came at about 12 weeks were combined into one group, since spike-specific TCR depth and breadth did not differ between the two schedules. Vaccinee samples came from UK trials COV001 and COV002, including a single-blind randomized controlled phase 2/3 trial of AZD1222 (ChAdOx1 nCoV-19) in healthy adults. For TCRbeta chain sequencing, PBMC samples from trial participants were taken at day 0 and at day 28 after the second dose. Its CDR3 holds 13 amino acids, cysteine through phenylalanine. The DNA shown is the 39-base CDR3, in frame from base 1. CDR1 is given as SGHDN and CDR2 as FVKESK, both from the germline V gene. V loses 0 bases of germline sequence and J loses 5 bases, and the interval between the two ends is 7 bases.

Broad study findings and their caveats: Nearly half of unique spike-specific TCRs reportedly recognized epitopes outside regions mutated in the B.1.351 and B.1.1.7 variants. Conclusions about previously exposed vaccinees are limited, since just 6 or 7 AZD1222 recipients were seropositive for SARS-CoV-2 at baseline. The 56-69-year group was small, and its depth increase did not reach significance, likely because of low power. No day 14 peak-response samples were available, so repertoires were characterized only after the peak T cell response. Participants were mostly white British, with more females than males. The authors suggested clonal diversity may have been underestimated. After two AZD1222 doses, both the breadth and the depth of spike-specific TCRs were significantly higher than at day 0 and than in MenACWY recipients. Vaccine-associated CD4 TCRs spanned the whole spike protein, with dominant responses in regions 160-218 and 743-854.

Recombination connected TRBV14 to TRBJ1-2, with the D gene not clear enough to name. The sample here was peripheral blood, taken 28 days after the second AZD1222 dose. The receptor was derived from an adult who received the AZD1222 COVID-19 vaccine. The CDR3 protein sequence reads: CASSQDVGYGYTF. In nucleotide form, the sequence is TGTGCCAGCAGCCAAGATGTAGGGTATGGCTACACCTTC.